The clone carrying this TCR beta chain was recorded a few times. Its antigen is still unknown. These data come from a study of CD8 T cells in ankylosing spondylitis. Study-level points and caveats: In ankylosing spondylitis blood, a motif of seven or eight highly homologous TCR beta variants appeared characteristic.

The CDR3 length is 15 residues. Germline V lookup: CDR1 DFQATT, CDR2 SNEGSKA (reference sequence). The V end lost 0 bases, the J end lost 8 bases, and 18 bases lay between the germline ends. Libraries of TCR beta came from quantitative 5'-RACE with molecular barcodes. TCRdb recomputed calls from the 5' RACE reads with MiXCR, one row per CDR3 protein. The profile shows about 260,000 distinct CDR3 sequences, approximately 24% of them singletons. The origin of this receptor is a male donor with ankylosing spondylitis or in good health (not recorded which). Specimen: blood, either unsorted or a sorted T cell fraction (not recorded which). This rearrangement joins TRBV20-1 to TRBJ2-3; a weak D match, TRBD2 (5 bases). The CDR3 nucleotides read TGCAGTGCTAGAGATCCGTTACTAGTCAGCGGTACGCAGTATTTT. It is translated as CSARDPLLVSGTQYF.